The rows below give T cell receptor beta chains drawn from one sample of a study of blood T cell repertoires in COVID-19. Produced via immunoSEQ multiplex PCR; TCRdb's table is partial and in-frame only. The table records about 100,000 clones, over 75% of them present only once. The specimen sequenced was peripheral blood. The receptors stem from a human donor in a cohort sampled during active COVID-19. CDR3s include the opening cysteine and the closing phenylalanine or tryptophan. The order of the fields is D gene, clone size, V gene, J gene, CDR3 length, CDR3 DNA, CDR3 protein. D genes are given only for firm matches. Clone size is not always given. Where it is, it says once, few, many or a class for expanded clones.

-	-	TRBV7-2	TRBJ1-5	14	TGTGCCAGCAGCTTAGAAAGGGGTGGGCAGCCCCAGCATTTT	CASSLERGGQPQHF
-	-	TRBV6-4	TRBJ1-1	10	TGTGCCAGGAACAGAGAAGAAGCTTTCTTT	CARNREEAFF
-	-	TRBV11-2	TRBJ2-2	16	TGTGCCAGCAGCTCAGGGGAAGGTCGGAACACCGGGGAGCTGTTTTTT	CASSSGEGRNTGELFF
-	-	TRBV6-6	TRBJ1-5	18	TGTGCCAGCAGTCACCCGGCAGGCTTAAGGGGTAGCAATCAGCCCCAGCATTTT	CASSHPAGLRGSNQPQHF
-	-	TRBV2	TRBJ1-2	16	TGTGCCAGCAGTGAACGGGGGGGGACCCTAGGCTATGGCTACACCTTC	CASSERGGTLGYGYTF
-	-	TRBV9	TRBJ2-2	13	TGTGCCAGCACCCTACAGGGAGCCGGGGAGCTGTTTTTT	CASTLQGAGELFF
TRBD1	-	TRBV9	TRBJ2-7	14	TGTGCCAGCAGCGCGACCAGACAGGGGAACGAGCAGTACTTC	CASSATRQGNEQYF
-	-	TRBV30	TRBJ1-4	10	TGTGCCGGAGAGGTCGAAAAACTGTTTTTT	CAGEVEKLFF
-	-	TRBV5-1	TRBJ2-1	16	TGCGCCAGCAGCTTGGATTCCGCGGGGGCATACAATGAGCAGTTCTTC	CASSLDSAGAYNEQFF
TRBD2	many	TRBV30	TRBJ2-7	12	TGTGCCTGGGGCGGGACTATCTACGAGCAGTACTTC	CAWGGTIYEQYF
-	-	TRBV7-2	TRBJ1-1	13	TGTGCCAGCAGCTTAGAGGAGACCTACGGGGCTTTCTTT	CASSLEETYGAFF
TRBD1	-	TRBV18	TRBJ1-1	16	TGTGCCAGCTCACCACAGACAGGGTCGACGAACACTGAAGCTTTCTTT	CASSPQTGSTNTEAFF
-	-	TRBV30	TRBJ2-3	14	TGTGCCCGGTCGACAGGCCCCAGCACAGATACGCAGTATTTT	CARSTGPSTDTQYF
-	-	TRBV5-5	TRBJ1-5	17	TGTGCCAGCAGCTCTGGCTTGAGGGAAAGGGGCAATCAGCCCCAGCATTTT	CASSSGLRERGNQPQHF
TRBD1	once	TRBV3-1/TRBV3-2	TRBJ1-6	15	TGTGCCAGCAGCCCACAGGGGGTGGTAAGTTCACCCCTCCACTTT	CASSPQGVVSSPLHF
-	once	TRBV6-5	TRBJ2-1	15	TGTGCCAGCAGGGAGAGCCCCACTCATTACAATGAGCAGTTCTTC	CASRESPTHYNEQFF
TRBD1	-	TRBV18	TRBJ1-1	14	TGTGCCAGCTCACCACCAGGGGGCACGACTGAAGCTTTCTTT	CASSPPGGTTEAFF
-	-	TRBV5-8	TRBJ2-7	15	TGTGCCAGCAGCCTCCGTGGGTGGAGCTCCTACGAGCAGTACTTC	CASSLRGWSSYEQYF
TRBD2	-	TRBV19	TRBJ2-7	14	TGTGCCAGTAGTCCAGCGGGGGGAAGCTACGAGCAGTACTTC	CASSPAGGSYEQYF
-	-	TRBV6-2/TRBV6-3	TRBJ2-3	16	TGTGCCAGCAGTTACCCCGGCGGGGGCCACACAGATACGCAGTATTTT	CASSYPGGGHTDTQYF
-	-	TRBV29-1	TRBJ2-3	14	TGCAGCGTTGCTCGCGGAGCAAACACAGATACGCAGTATTTT	CSVARGANTDTQYF
TRBD2	-	TRBV6-5	TRBJ2-3	13	TGTGCCACCCGGTTGGGGGGGTCAGATACGCAGTATTTT	CATRLGGSDTQYF
-	-	TRBV7-6	TRBJ2-1	17	TGTGCCAGCAGCTTAGCAAGCGGTAGCCCTCTCTACAATGAGCAGTTCTTC	CASSLASGSPLYNEQFF
-	-	TRBV4-2	TRBJ2-7	16	TGTGCCAGCAGCCACACTTGGGGGGTCGGATCCTACGAGCAGTACTTC	CASSHTWGVGSYEQYF